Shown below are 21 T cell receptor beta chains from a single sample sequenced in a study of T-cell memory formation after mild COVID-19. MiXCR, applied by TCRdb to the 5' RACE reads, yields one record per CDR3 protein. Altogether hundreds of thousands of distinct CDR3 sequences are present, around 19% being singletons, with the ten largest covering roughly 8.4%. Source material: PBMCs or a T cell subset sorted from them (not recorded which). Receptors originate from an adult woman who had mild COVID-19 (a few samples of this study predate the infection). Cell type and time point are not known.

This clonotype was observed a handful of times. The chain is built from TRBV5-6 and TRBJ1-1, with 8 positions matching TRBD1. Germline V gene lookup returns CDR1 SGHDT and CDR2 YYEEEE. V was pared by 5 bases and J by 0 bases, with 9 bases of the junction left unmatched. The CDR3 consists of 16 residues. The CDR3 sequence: CASRPGTGHMNTEAFF. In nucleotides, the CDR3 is TGTGCCAGCAGACCCGGGACAGGACACATGAACACTGAAGCTTTCTTT.

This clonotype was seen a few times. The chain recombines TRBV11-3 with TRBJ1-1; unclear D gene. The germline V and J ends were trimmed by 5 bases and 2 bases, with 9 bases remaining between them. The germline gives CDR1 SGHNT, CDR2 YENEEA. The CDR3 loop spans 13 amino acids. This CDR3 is CASSQRFNTEAFF. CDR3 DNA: TGTGCCAGCAGCCAAAGATTTAACACTGAAGCTTTCTTT. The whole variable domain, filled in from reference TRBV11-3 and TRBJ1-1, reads EAGVVQSPRYKIIEKKQPVAFWCNPISGHNTLYWYLQNLGQGPELLIRYENEEAVDDSQLPKDRFSAERLKGVDSTLKIQPAELGDSAVYLCASSQRFNTEAFFGQGTRLTVV.

Here the CDR3 DNA reads TGTGCCAGCACCGCTAGGGACACCACTGAAGCTTTCTTT. Amino acids: CASTARDTTEAFF. V gene TRBV5-6 combines with J gene TRBJ1-1, with D possibly matching TRBD1 (6 bases). Trimming shortened V by 6 bases and J by 4 bases, and 13 bases separated the two germline ends. The CDR3 loop spans 13 amino acids. Germline-derived CDR1 and CDR2 are SGHDT and YYEEEE.

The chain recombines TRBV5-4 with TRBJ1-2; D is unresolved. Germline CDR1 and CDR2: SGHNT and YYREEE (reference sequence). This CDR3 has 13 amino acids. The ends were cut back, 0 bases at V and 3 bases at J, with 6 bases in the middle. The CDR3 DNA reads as TGTGCCAGCAGCTTGGGGTCGGACTATGGCTACACCTTC. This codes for CASSLGSDYGYTF.

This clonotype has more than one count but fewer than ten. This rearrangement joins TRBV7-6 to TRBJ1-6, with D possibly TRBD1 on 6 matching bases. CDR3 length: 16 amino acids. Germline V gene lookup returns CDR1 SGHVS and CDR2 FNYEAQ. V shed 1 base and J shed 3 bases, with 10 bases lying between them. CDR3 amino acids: CASSLVPGHYNSPLHF. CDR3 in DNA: TGTGCCAGCAGCTTAGTACCGGGACACTATAATTCACCCCTCCACTTT.

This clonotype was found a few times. The chain's CDR3 is CAISGPRLAGPNTGELFF. For the CDR3, the DNA is TGTGCCATCAGTGGCCCCCGACTAGCGGGCCCGAACACCGGGGAGCTGTTTTTT. The chain joins TRBV10-3 to TRBJ2-2, with TRBD2 identical over 10 bases. CDR3 length: 18 amino acids. Germline V lookup: CDR1 ENHRY, CDR2 SYGVKD. V lost 4 bases, J lost 0 bases, and 8 bases stayed unmatched.

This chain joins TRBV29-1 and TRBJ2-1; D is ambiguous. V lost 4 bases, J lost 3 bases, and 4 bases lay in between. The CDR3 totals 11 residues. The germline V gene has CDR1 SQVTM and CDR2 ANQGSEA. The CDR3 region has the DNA TGCAGCGTTGGAGACTACAATGAGCAGTTCTTC. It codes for CSVGDYNEQFF.

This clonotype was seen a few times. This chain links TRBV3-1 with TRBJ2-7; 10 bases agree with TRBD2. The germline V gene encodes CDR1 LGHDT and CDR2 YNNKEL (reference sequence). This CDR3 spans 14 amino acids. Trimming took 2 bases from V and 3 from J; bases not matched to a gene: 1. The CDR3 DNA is TGTGCCAGCAGCCAACTAGCGGGGGACTACGAGCAGTACTTC. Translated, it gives CASSQLAGDYEQYF.

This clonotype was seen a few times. CDR3 sequence (DNA): TGTGCCTGGAGCGGAGGACAGGCTCTACCCGAGCAGTACTTC. Translating gives CAWSGGQALPEQYF. V gene TRBV30 combines with J gene TRBJ2-7, with TRBD1 identical over 7 bases. This CDR3 has 14 amino acids. Germline-derived CDR1 and CDR2 are GTSNPN and SVGIG (reference sequence). V lost 3 bases to trimming and J lost 6 bases; unmatched junction nucleotides: 11.

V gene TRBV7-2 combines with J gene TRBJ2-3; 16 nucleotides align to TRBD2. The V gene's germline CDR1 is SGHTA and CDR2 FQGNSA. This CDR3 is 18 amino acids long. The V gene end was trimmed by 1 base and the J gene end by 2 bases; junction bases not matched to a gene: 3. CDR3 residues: CASSLGGLAGGLTDTQYF. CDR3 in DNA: TGTGCCAGCAGCTTAGGGGGACTAGCGGGAGGGCTCACAGATACGCAGTATTTT.

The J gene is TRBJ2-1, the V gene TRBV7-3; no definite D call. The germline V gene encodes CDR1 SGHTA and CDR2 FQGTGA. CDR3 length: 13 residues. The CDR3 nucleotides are TGTGCTTCGTCACCCCAAGCCTACAATGAGCAGTTCTTC. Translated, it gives CASSPQAYNEQFF.

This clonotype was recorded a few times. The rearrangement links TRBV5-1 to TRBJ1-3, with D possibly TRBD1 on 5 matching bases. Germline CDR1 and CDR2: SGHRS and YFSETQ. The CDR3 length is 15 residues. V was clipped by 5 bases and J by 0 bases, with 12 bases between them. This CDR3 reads CASSPRQFSGNTIYF. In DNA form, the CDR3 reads TGCGCCAGCAGTCCACGACAGTTCTCTGGAAACACCATATATTTT.

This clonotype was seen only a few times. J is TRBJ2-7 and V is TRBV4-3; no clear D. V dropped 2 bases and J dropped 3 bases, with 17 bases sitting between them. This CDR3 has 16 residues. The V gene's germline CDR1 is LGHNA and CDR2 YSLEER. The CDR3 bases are TGCGCCAGCAGCCAAACAATGACGAACACTCACTACGAGCAGTACTTC. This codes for CASSQTMTNTHYEQYF.

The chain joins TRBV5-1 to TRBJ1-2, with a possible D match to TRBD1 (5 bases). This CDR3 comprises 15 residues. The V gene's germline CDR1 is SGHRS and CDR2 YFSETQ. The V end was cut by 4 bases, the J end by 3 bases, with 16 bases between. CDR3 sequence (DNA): TGCGCCAGCAGCCCCTCGGCGGGGGTTGACTATGGCTACACCTTC. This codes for CASSPSAGVDYGYTF.

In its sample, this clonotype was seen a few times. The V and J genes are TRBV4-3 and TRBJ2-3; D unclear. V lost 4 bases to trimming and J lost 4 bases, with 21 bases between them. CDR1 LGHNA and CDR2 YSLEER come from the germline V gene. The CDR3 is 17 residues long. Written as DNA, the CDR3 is TGCGCCAGCAGCCTTCTTACCTCTGAGGCCTTGGCAGATACGCAGTATTTT. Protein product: CASSLLTSEALADTQYF.

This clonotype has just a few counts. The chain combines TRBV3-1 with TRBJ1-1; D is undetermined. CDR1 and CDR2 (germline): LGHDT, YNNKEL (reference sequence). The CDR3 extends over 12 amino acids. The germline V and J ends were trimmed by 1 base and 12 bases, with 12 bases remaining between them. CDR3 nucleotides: TGTGCCAGCAGCCAAGGGGAGGGAAGGACTTTCTTT. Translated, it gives CASSQGEGRTFF.

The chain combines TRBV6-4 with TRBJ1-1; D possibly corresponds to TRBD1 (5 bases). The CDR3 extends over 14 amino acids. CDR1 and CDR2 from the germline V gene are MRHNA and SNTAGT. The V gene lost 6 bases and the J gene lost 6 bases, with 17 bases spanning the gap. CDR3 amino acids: CASRGDGGRPEAFF. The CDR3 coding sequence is TGTGCCAGCAGGGGAGACGGGGGACGACCTGAAGCTTTCTTT.

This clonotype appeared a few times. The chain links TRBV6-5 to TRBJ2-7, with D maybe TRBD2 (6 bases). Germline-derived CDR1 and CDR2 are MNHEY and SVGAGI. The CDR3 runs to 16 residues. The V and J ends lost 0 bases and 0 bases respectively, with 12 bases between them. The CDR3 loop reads CASSYSQLGGSYEQYF. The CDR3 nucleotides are TGTGCCAGCAGTTACTCGCAATTGGGAGGCTCCTACGAGCAGTACTTC.

CDR3 sequence: CASSLGGASGAQETQYF. The CDR3, as DNA: TGCGCCAGCAGCTTGGGGGGGGCTAGCGGAGCCCAAGAGACCCAGTACTTC. The chain links TRBV5-1 to TRBJ2-5, with D possibly matching TRBD2 (7 bases). The CDR3 contains 17 residues. V shed 0 bases and J shed 1 base, with 16 bases lying between them. Germline V gives CDR1 SGHRS, CDR2 YFSETQ.

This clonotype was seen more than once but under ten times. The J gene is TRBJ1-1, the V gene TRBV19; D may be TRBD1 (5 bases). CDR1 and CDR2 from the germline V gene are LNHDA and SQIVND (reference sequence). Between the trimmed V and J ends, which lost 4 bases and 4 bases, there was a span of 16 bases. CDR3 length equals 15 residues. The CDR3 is CASSRRGMRATEAFF. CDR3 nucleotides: TGTGCCAGTAGTAGGCGGGGGATGAGGGCCACTGAAGCTTTCTTT.

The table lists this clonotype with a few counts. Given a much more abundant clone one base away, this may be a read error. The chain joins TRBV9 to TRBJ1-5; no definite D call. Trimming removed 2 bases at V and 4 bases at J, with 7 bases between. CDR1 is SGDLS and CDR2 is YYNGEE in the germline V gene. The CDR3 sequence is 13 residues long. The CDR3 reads CASSVAPNQPQHF. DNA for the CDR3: TGTGCCAGCAGCGTCGCCCCTAATCAGCCCCAGCATTTT.